This record looks at one T cell receptor (beta chain) sequence and its context. The antigen this receptor binds is unknown. Base qualities are not recorded, but no much larger clone differs from it by a single base. This sample is part of a study of blood T cell repertoires in COVID-19 (TCRdb year 2020). With regard to the full study: The collaborator samples originated in the United States, Italy and Spain and spanned the acute and convalescent phases of COVID-19. The repertoires were released in a freely available public database intended as a resource for research on the immune response to SARS-CoV-2. The prospective study material was composed of cDNA or gDNA derived from T cells, B-cell-depleted T cells, or PBMCs. Samples came from the ongoing ImmuneRACE study (first 160 participants) plus 1,254 subjects from 6 global collaborators. Nearly every sample came with metadata listing a de-identified subject ID, COVID-19 status, age in years and sex. Deeply sampled blood TCRbeta repertoires from subjects exposed to, actively infected with, or recovered from COVID-19 were included in the dataset. HLA class I and class II types, where available, came from metadata supplied by the sample provider rather than from assay-based typing.

Enrolling through a virtual design, the prospective study's participants ranged in age from roughly 18 to 89 years and lived across more than 20 United States geographic areas. In the prospective study, participants were assigned to cohorts based on the clinical history participants reported in a screening survey and a study questionnaire. ImmuneRACE Cohort 3 recovered participants were defined by two consecutive negative NP/OP PCR tests, healthcare professional clearance, or symptom resolution. In the prospective study, mobile phlebotomists collected whole blood, serum and a nasopharyngeal or oropharyngeal swab from each participant. Over a roughly 2-month period, participants in the prospective study had the option of providing additional blood draws and questionnaires. Before DNA extraction, prospective study blood samples were shipped either frozen or at room temperature. Trimming takes 4 bases from V and 5 bases from J, and the germline ends sit 12 bases apart. Including the terminal cysteine and phenylalanine, the CDR3 comprises 13 residues. Kept here is only the CDR3 DNA, which spans 39 bases and is read in frame from base 1. The germline V gene sets CDR1 to SGDLS and CDR2 to YYNGEE.

The immunoSEQ Assay, a bias-controlled multiplex PCR, was used to amplify TCRbeta CDR3 regions from genomic DNA. For the original study's pipeline: Nucleated cell counts per sample were estimated from amplification of reference gene primers within the assay. To quantify the absolute abundance of each unique TCRbeta CDR3 rearrangement, sequence reads were collapsed and filtered. For each sample, productive Simpson clonality was calculated as the square root of Simpson's diversity index across productive rearrangements. TCRdb retrieved this table from immuneACCESS and kept in-frame rearrangements only. Not all clones are present; in checked studies, unresolved V genes account for under half, and no reason is known for the remainder. V, J and clone size reflect that table, while D and trimming were determined from the DNA. The sample table records around 500,000 clones; more than 85% of these occur just once. In total, the top ten clones hold 6.5% to 9.5% of the sample.

Overall results and qualifications from the work: The quantity of clinical and demographic metadata differed by source and by participant and was supplied without curation.

The source material was PBMCs or T cells enriched from blood (not recorded which). Rearrangement joined TRBV9 to TRBJ2-5; 5 matching bases give a weak D call of TRBD1. This TCR was recovered from an older woman who had recovered from COVID-19. The CDR3 here reads CASSPRPGETQYF. The nucleotide sequence reads as follows: TGTGCCAGCAGCCCCCGGCCAGGGGAGACCCAGTACTTC.